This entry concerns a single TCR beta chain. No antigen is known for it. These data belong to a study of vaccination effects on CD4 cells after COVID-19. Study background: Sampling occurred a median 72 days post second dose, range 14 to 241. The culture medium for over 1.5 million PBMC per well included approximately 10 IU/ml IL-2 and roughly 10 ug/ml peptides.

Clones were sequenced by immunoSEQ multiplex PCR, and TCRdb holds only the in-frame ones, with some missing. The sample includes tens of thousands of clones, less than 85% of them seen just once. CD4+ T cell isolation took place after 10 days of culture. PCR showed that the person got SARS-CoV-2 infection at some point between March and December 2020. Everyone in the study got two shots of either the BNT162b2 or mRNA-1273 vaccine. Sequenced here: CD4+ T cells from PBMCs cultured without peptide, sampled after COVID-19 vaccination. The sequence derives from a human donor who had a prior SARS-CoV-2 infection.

CDR3 DNA sequence: TGTGCCAGCAGTCCCTCGCTAGCGGGAGGGCCTCTCTACGAGCAGTACTTC. Encoded protein: CASSPSLAGGPLYEQYF. The V call is TRBV6-6, the J call TRBJ2-7; 12 bases align to TRBD2. The CDR3 spans 17 residues. The germline gives CDR1 MNHNY, CDR2 SVGAGI (reference sequence). J gave up 3 bases and V 5 bases, and 11 bases lay outside the gene matches.